Listed below are T cell receptor beta chains from one sample, sequenced in a study of cytomegalovirus exposure and HLA in healthy donors. This table comes from immunoSEQ multiplex PCR, and its TCRdb copy is limited to in-frame clones, with some not included. The repertoire holds about 160,000 clones, with more than 75% as singletons. Sequencing was performed on PBMCs. These receptors were taken from a man between 18 and 29 years old in good health and CMV-seropositive. The CDR3 runs from the conserved cysteine through the conserved F or W. A D gene is named only where the DNA matches it firmly. Clone sizes are given selectively: once, few, many, or a class where the clone is expanded.

J gene	D gene	V gene	clone size	CDR3 DNA	CDR3 protein
TRBJ1-4	.	TRBV25-1	.	TGTGCCAGCAGTGAAGGGGCCGGCAGGGAGGAAGAAAAACTGTTTTTT	CASSEGAGREEEKLFF
TRBJ1-1	.	TRBV2	.	TGTGCCAGCAGTCGACAGCTGAACACTGAAGCTTTCTTT	CASSRQLNTEAFF
TRBJ2-1	.	TRBV27	.	TGTGCCAGCAGTTTAACTAGCTCCAATGAGCAGTTCTTC	CASSLTSSNEQFF
TRBJ2-6	.	TRBV5-4	few	TGTGCCAGCATGGCGAGGTCGCCTTCCTCTGGGGCCAACGTCCTGACTTTC	CASMARSPSSGANVLTF
TRBJ2-1	TRBD1	TRBV12-5	.	TGTGCTAGTCATCCAGGGGGCCCTGCTAAAGGTGATGAGCAGTTCTTC	CASHPGGPAKGDEQFF
TRBJ1-6	.	TRBV6-5	.	TGTGCCAGCAGGTTAACAGGGAAAAATTCACCCCTCCACTTT	CASRLTGKNSPLHF
TRBJ1-5	.	TRBV19	.	TGTGCCAGTAGTATTGAAACAGGCAATCAGCCCCAGCATTTT	CASSIETGNQPQHF
TRBJ1-1	.	TRBV4-2	.	TGTGCCAGCAGCCTACGGGGGAACACTGAAGCTTTCTTT	CASSLRGNTEAFF
TRBJ2-2	TRBD2	TRBV4-2	.	TGTGCCAGCAGCCAAGAAGCAACTAGCGGGTATGGCGGGGAGCTGTTTTTT	CASSQEATSGYGGELFF
TRBJ2-7	.	TRBV10-3	.	TGTGCCATCAGTCCGGGACACGAGTCCTACGAGCAGTACTTC	CAISPGHESYEQYF
TRBJ2-7	.	TRBV30	once	TGTGCCTGGAGTGCCAACGAGCAGTACTTC	CAWSANEQYF
TRBJ1-6	.	TRBV4-3	.	TGCGCCAGCAGCCAAGAGGAGGGACTTGGGCATTCACCCCTCCACTTT	CASSQEEGLGHSPLHF
TRBJ2-1	TRBD1	TRBV4-3	once	TGCGCCAGCAGCCAAGCCCGGACAGGGGCCAATGAGCAGTTCTTC	CASSQARTGANEQFF
TRBJ2-2	.	TRBV7-8	.	TGTGCCAGCAGCTTAGTTAGCGTCGGGGAGCTGTTTTTT	CASSLVSVGELFF
TRBJ2-5	.	TRBV5-1	few	TGCGCCAGCAGCTTTCAGGGTGGAGAGACCCAGTACTTC	CASSFQGGETQYF
TRBJ2-3	TRBD2	TRBV29-1	.	TGCGGCGGCCATGGGGGACTAGCGTTGGATACGCAGTATTTT	CGGHGGLALDTQYF